The rows below give T cell receptor beta chains drawn from one sample of a study of response to subunit inactivated influenza vaccine. MiXCR was run by TCRdb on the RT-PCR reads, yielding one entry per CDR3 protein. The table lists some 500,000 distinct CDR3 sequences, about an eighth of them singletons. Sequenced here: PBMCs from blood, sampled more than 35 days after vaccination. These receptors all come from a man aged 45 to 65 who received an inactivated influenza vaccine. The CDR3 runs from the conserved cysteine through the conserved F or W. Each record gives: V gene, clone size, D gene, J gene, CDR3 protein, CDR3 DNA. D genes are given only for firm matches. Size tells how often a clone was seen (once, few, many) or the class of an expanded clone, and some rows leave it out.

V gene: TRBV10-3
clone size: many
D gene: NA
J gene: TRBJ2-3
CDR3 protein: CAIRHTTDTQYF
CDR3 DNA: TGTGCCATCAGACACACCACAGATACGCAGTATTTT

V gene: TRBV7-6
clone size: NA
D gene: NA
J gene: TRBJ2-5
CDR3 protein: CASSLDVLLQETQYF
CDR3 DNA: TGTGCCAGCAGCTTAGATGTACTGCTACAAGAGACCCAGTACTTC

V gene: TRBV6-5
clone size: few
D gene: NA
J gene: TRBJ1-5
CDR3 protein: CASSYPRDLKGNQPQHF
CDR3 DNA: TGTGCCAGCAGTTACCCCAGGGACCTTAAGGGCAATCAGCCCCAGCATTTT

V gene: TRBV29-1
clone size: few
D gene: NA
J gene: TRBJ1-1
CDR3 protein: CSVEMGILTEAFF
CDR3 DNA: TGCAGCGTTGAGATGGGGATACTCACTGAAGCTTTCTTT

V gene: TRBV11-2
clone size: NA
D gene: TRBD2
J gene: TRBJ2-7
CDR3 protein: CASSLLAGADYEQYF
CDR3 DNA: TGTGCCAGCAGCTTACTAGCGGGGGCTGATTACGAGCAGTACTTC

V gene: TRBV20-1
clone size: few
D gene: TRBD1
J gene: TRBJ1-2
CDR3 protein: CSAWIDRGSYGYTF
CDR3 DNA: TGCAGTGCATGGATCGACAGGGGTAGCTATGGCTACACCTTC

V gene: TRBV5-1
clone size: many
D gene: NA
J gene: TRBJ2-7
CDR3 protein: CASSFLGQGGYEQYF
CDR3 DNA: TGCGCCAGCAGCTTCCTTGGTCAGGGTGGCTACGAGCAGTACTTC

V gene: TRBV5-1
clone size: many
D gene: NA
J gene: TRBJ1-6
CDR3 protein: CASSSRQLNNSPLHF
CDR3 DNA: TGCGCCAGCAGCAGCCGACAGTTAAATAATTCACCCCTCCACTTT

V gene: TRBV7-9
clone size: few
D gene: NA
J gene: TRBJ2-5
CDR3 protein: CASSLGAGETQYF
CDR3 DNA: TGTGCCAGCAGCCTGGGGGCAGGGGAGACCCAGTACTTC

V gene: TRBV13
clone size: NA
D gene: NA
J gene: TRBJ2-7
CDR3 protein: CASSLGGGFRVSYF
CDR3 DNA: TGTGCCAGCAGCTTAGGGGGCGGTTTCCGGGTTAGTTACTTC

V gene: TRBV7-9
clone size: NA
D gene: NA
J gene: TRBJ1-3
CDR3 protein: CASSSWRDSGNTIYF
CDR3 DNA: TGTGCCAGCAGCTCCTGGCGGGACTCTGGAAACACCATATATTTT

V gene: TRBV10-3
clone size: many
D gene: NA
J gene: TRBJ1-2
CDR3 protein: CAISDGGRLDGYTF
CDR3 DNA: TGTGCCATCAGTGACGGGGGGCGCTTGGATGGCTACACCTTC

V gene: TRBV20-1
clone size: NA
D gene: TRBD2
J gene: TRBJ2-3
CDR3 protein: CSALTWRGITDTQYF
CDR3 DNA: TGCAGTGCCCTCACGTGGCGGGGGATAACAGATACGCAGTATTTT

V gene: TRBV19
clone size: many
D gene: TRBD2
J gene: TRBJ2-5
CDR3 protein: CASSPTSSQTQYF
CDR3 DNA: TGTGCCAGTAGCCCGACTAGCTCGCAGACCCAGTACTTC

V gene: TRBV29-1
clone size: many
D gene: TRBD2
J gene: TRBJ2-1
CDR3 protein: CSVRDLADSSQFF
CDR3 DNA: TGCAGCGTGAGGGACCTAGCGGACTCGTCGCAGTTCTTC

V gene: TRBV12-3/TRBV12-4
clone size: many
D gene: TRBD1
J gene: TRBJ2-5
CDR3 protein: CASSLNDRVETQYF
CDR3 DNA: TGTGCCAGCAGTCTGAACGACAGGGTGGAGACCCAGTACTTC

V gene: TRBV12-3/TRBV12-4
clone size: many
D gene: TRBD2
J gene: TRBJ2-1
CDR3 protein: CASSLHGGGDNEQFF
CDR3 DNA: TGTGCCAGCAGTTTACACGGCGGGGGGGACAATGAGCAGTTCTTC

V gene: TRBV12-3/TRBV12-4
clone size: NA
D gene: TRBD1
J gene: TRBJ1-1
CDR3 protein: CASSLSRGRDTEAFF
CDR3 DNA: TGTGCCAGCAGTTTAAGCAGGGGGCGTGACACTGAAGCTTTCTTT

V gene: TRBV4-1
clone size: NA
D gene: NA
J gene: TRBJ2-7
CDR3 protein: CASSQENPGHGYEQYF
CDR3 DNA: TGCGCCAGCAGCCAAGAAAATCCGGGACACGGATACGAGCAGTACTTC

V gene: TRBV20-1
clone size: many
D gene: TRBD2
J gene: TRBJ2-1
CDR3 protein: CSASPDGRSEFF
CDR3 DNA: TGCAGTGCTAGCCCGGACGGGAGGTCGGAGTTCTTC

V gene: TRBV4-3
clone size: NA
D gene: NA
J gene: TRBJ1-5
CDR3 protein: CASSDRRAGNQPQHF
CDR3 DNA: TGCGCCAGCAGCGACCGTAGGGCGGGCAATCAGCCCCAGCATTTT

V gene: TRBV7-9
clone size: NA
D gene: NA
J gene: TRBJ2-7
CDR3 protein: CASSLWTNDDEQYF
CDR3 DNA: TGTGCCAGCAGCTTATGGACTAACGACGACGAGCAGTACTTC

V gene: TRBV29-1
clone size: few
D gene: NA
J gene: TRBJ2-1
CDR3 protein: CSVQTPRATSYNEQFF
CDR3 DNA: TGCAGCGTTCAAACCCCGAGGGCGACCTCCTACAATGAGCAGTTCTTC

V gene: TRBV5-5
clone size: NA
D gene: TRBD2
J gene: TRBJ2-2
CDR3 protein: CASSRVLADTGELFF
CDR3 DNA: TGTGCCAGCAGCCGAGTCCTAGCGGACACCGGGGAGCTGTTTTTT

V gene: TRBV7-9
clone size: NA
D gene: TRBD2
J gene: TRBJ2-5
CDR3 protein: CASSSRQTSGKSETQYF
CDR3 DNA: TGTGCCAGCAGCTCCCGCCAGACTAGCGGGAAATCGGAGACCCAGTACTTC

V gene: TRBV5-1
clone size: NA
D gene: NA
J gene: TRBJ2-3
CDR3 protein: CASSRRLAADTQYF
CDR3 DNA: TGCGCCAGCAGCCGGAGGCTAGCCGCAGATACGCAGTATTTT

V gene: TRBV5-1
clone size: NA
D gene: TRBD1
J gene: TRBJ1-1
CDR3 protein: CASSLTGGRTTEAFF
CDR3 DNA: TGCGCCAGCAGCTTGACAGGGGGCCGGACAACTGAAGCTTTCTTT

V gene: TRBV5-1
clone size: few
D gene: NA
J gene: TRBJ2-3
CDR3 protein: CASRTTSGSDTQYF
CDR3 DNA: TGCGCCAGCAGGACTACTTCGGGCTCAGATACGCAGTATTTT

V gene: TRBV29-1
clone size: many
D gene: NA
J gene: TRBJ1-4
CDR3 protein: CSYTTPIANEKLFF
CDR3 DNA: TGCAGCTATACCACCCCTATTGCTAATGAAAAACTGTTTTTT

V gene: TRBV7-9
clone size: NA
D gene: NA
J gene: TRBJ1-1
CDR3 protein: CASSLETTGAEAFF
CDR3 DNA: TGTGCCAGCAGCTTAGAAACAACAGGCGCTGAAGCTTTCTTT

V gene: TRBV5-1
clone size: few
D gene: NA
J gene: TRBJ2-3
CDR3 protein: CASSHTSGTDTQYF
CDR3 DNA: TGCGCCAGCAGCCATACTTCGGGGACAGATACGCAGTATTTT

V gene: TRBV12-3/TRBV12-4
clone size: few
D gene: TRBD1
J gene: TRBJ1-4
CDR3 protein: CASSRGTVEKLFF
CDR3 DNA: TGTGCCAGCAGTAGAGGGACAGTTGAAAAACTGTTTTTT

V gene: TRBV6-2/TRBV6-3
clone size: many
D gene: NA
J gene: TRBJ1-2
CDR3 protein: CASRPSRGVYGYTF
CDR3 DNA: TGTGCCAGCAGACCCTCCAGAGGGGTCTATGGCTACACCTTC

V gene: TRBV21-1
clone size: NA
D gene: NA
J gene: TRBJ2-5
CDR3 protein: CASSKRQGGCIWWEETQYF
CDR3 DNA: TGTGCCAGCAGCAAACGGCAGGGGGGGTGTATTTGGTGGGAAGAGACCCAGTACTTC

V gene: TRBV6-5
clone size: NA
D gene: NA
J gene: TRBJ2-7
CDR3 protein: CASSYTGQQYF
CDR3 DNA: TGTGCCAGCAGTTACACGGGGCAGCAGTACTTC

V gene: TRBV20-1
clone size: NA
D gene: NA
J gene: TRBJ2-7
CDR3 protein: CSAGGGYEQYF
CDR3 DNA: TGCAGTGCTGGAGGGGGCTACGAGCAGTACTTC

V gene: TRBV18
clone size: many
D gene: TRBD1
J gene: TRBJ2-1
CDR3 protein: CASSPLQGASDEQFF
CDR3 DNA: TGTGCCAGCTCACCCTTACAGGGGGCCTCGGATGAGCAGTTCTTC

V gene: TRBV7-2
clone size: few
D gene: NA
J gene: TRBJ2-7
CDR3 protein: CASSYQVNYEQYF
CDR3 DNA: TGTGCCAGCAGCTACCAGGTGAACTACGAGCAGTACTTC

V gene: TRBV6-1
clone size: NA
D gene: NA
J gene: TRBJ2-3
CDR3 protein: CASSAGRWNLDQMTDTQYF
CDR3 DNA: TGTGCCAGCAGTGCGGGACGATGGAACCTCGATCAAATGACAGATACGCAGTATTTT

V gene: TRBV5-1
clone size: once
D gene: NA
J gene: TRBJ2-5
CDR3 protein: CASSPTGIDGETQYF
CDR3 DNA: TGCGCCAGCAGCCCCACTGGGATAGACGGGGAGACCCAGTACTTC

V gene: TRBV28
clone size: few
D gene: NA
J gene: TRBJ2-7
CDR3 protein: CASSRPARAQYF
CDR3 DNA: TGTGCCAGCAGTCGGCCCGCCAGGGCGCAGTACTTC

V gene: TRBV5-1
clone size: NA
D gene: TRBD2
J gene: TRBJ2-1
CDR3 protein: CASARGGDNEQFF
CDR3 DNA: TGCGCCAGTGCCCGGGGGGGCGACAATGAGCAGTTCTTC

V gene: TRBV5-5
clone size: NA
D gene: NA
J gene: TRBJ2-7
CDR3 protein: CASPITGLTYEQYF
CDR3 DNA: TGTGCCAGCCCCATTACGGGTCTTACCTACGAGCAGTACTTC

V gene: TRBV5-1
clone size: many
D gene: TRBD1
J gene: TRBJ2-2
CDR3 protein: CASTGTANTGELFF
CDR3 DNA: TGCGCCAGTACCGGGACAGCGAACACCGGGGAGCTGTTTTTT

V gene: TRBV20-1
clone size: many
D gene: NA
J gene: TRBJ2-1
CDR3 protein: CSALSESSYNEQFF
CDR3 DNA: TGCAGTGCCCTCTCTGAGAGCTCCTACAATGAGCAGTTCTTC

V gene: TRBV16
clone size: NA
D gene: TRBD1
J gene: TRBJ2-1
CDR3 protein: CASSQSGTGGREQFF
CDR3 DNA: TGTGCCAGCAGCCAATCCGGGACAGGGGGCCGAGAGCAGTTCTTC

V gene: TRBV14
clone size: many
D gene: TRBD2
J gene: TRBJ2-1
CDR3 protein: CASSQLAGRSYNEQFF
CDR3 DNA: TGTGCCAGCAGCCAATTAGCGGGCCGCTCCTACAATGAGCAGTTCTTC

V gene: TRBV5-5
clone size: NA
D gene: NA
J gene: TRBJ2-3
CDR3 protein: CASSLRRPGDTQYF
CDR3 DNA: TGTGCCAGCAGCTTAAGACGACCAGGGGATACGCAGTATTTT

V gene: TRBV11-2
clone size: few
D gene: TRBD2
J gene: TRBJ2-2
CDR3 protein: CASSLVGLAGGRTGELFF
CDR3 DNA: TGTGCCAGCAGCTTAGTAGGTCTAGCGGGAGGTCGAACCGGGGAGCTGTTTTTT

V gene: TRBV20-1
clone size: many
D gene: TRBD2
J gene: TRBJ2-5
CDR3 protein: CSARTSGAQETQYF
CDR3 DNA: TGCAGTGCTAGAACTAGCGGAGCCCAAGAGACCCAGTACTTC

V gene: TRBV20-1
clone size: few
D gene: TRBD2
J gene: TRBJ2-1
CDR3 protein: CSARVPPSGSLWSYNEQFF
CDR3 DNA: TGCAGTGCTAGAGTGCCGCCTAGCGGGAGTCTTTGGTCCTACAATGAGCAGTTCTTC

V gene: TRBV4-1
clone size: NA
D gene: NA
J gene: TRBJ1-5
CDR3 protein: CASSQRTQSNQPQHF
CDR3 DNA: TGCGCCAGCAGCCAGAGGACACAATCGAATCAGCCCCAGCATTTT